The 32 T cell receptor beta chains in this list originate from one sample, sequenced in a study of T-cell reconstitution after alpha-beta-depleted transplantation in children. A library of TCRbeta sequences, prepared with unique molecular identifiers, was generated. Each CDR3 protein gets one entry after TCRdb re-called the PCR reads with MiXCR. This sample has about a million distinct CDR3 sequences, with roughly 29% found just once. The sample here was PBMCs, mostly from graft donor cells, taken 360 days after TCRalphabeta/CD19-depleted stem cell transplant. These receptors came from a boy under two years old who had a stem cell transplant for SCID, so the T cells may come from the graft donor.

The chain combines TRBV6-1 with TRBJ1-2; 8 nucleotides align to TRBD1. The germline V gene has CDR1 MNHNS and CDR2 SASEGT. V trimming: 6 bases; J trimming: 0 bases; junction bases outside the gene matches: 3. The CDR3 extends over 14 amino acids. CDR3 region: CASRRDRTNYGYTF. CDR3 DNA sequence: TGTGCCAGCAGAAGGGACAGGACTAACTATGGCTACACCTTC.

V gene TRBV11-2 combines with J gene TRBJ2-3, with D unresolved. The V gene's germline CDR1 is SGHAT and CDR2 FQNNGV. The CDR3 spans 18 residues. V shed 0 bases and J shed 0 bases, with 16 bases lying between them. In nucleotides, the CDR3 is TGTGCCAGCAGCTTAGAAGGATTGGGGTCACTTAGCACAGATACGCAGTATTTT. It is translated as CASSLEGLGSLSTDTQYF.

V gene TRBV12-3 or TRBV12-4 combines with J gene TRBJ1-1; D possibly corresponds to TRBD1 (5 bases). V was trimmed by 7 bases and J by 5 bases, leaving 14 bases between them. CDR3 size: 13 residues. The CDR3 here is CASTRGGTTEAFF. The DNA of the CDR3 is TGTGCCAGCACCCGAGGAGGGACTACTGAAGCTTTCTTT.

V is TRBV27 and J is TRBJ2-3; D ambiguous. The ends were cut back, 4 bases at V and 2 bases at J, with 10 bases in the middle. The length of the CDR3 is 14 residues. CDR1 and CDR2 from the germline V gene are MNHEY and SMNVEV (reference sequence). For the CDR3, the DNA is TGTGCCAGCAGTTCGTCAGATGTCACAGATACGCAGTATTTT. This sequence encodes CASSSSDVTDTQYF.

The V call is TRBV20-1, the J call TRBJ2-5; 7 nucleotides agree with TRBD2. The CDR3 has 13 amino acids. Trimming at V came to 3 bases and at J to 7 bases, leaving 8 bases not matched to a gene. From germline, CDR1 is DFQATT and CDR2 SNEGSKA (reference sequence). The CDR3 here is CSASGTSGGTQYF. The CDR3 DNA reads TGCAGTGCTAGCGGGACCTCGGGGGGGACCCAGTACTTC.

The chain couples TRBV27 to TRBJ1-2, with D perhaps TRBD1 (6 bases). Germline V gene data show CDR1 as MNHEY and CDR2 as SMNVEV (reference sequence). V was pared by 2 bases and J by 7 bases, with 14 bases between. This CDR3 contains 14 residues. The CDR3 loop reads CASSLGGGLGGYTF. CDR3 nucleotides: TGTGCCAGCAGTTTAGGCGGGGGCTTAGGTGGCTACACCTTC.

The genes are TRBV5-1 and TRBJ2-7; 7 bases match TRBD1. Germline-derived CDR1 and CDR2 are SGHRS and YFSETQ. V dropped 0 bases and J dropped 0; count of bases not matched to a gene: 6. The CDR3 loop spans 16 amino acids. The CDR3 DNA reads TGCGCCAGCAGCTTGGAAGGGACAGTGACCTCCTACGAGCAGTACTTC. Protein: CASSLEGTVTSYEQYF.

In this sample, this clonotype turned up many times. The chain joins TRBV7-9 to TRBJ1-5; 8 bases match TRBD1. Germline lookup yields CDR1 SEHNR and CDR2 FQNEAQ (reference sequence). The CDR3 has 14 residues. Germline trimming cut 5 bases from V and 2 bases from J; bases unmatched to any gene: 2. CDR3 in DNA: TGTGCCAGCAGCAAGGACAGGGGCAATCAGCCCCAGCATTTT. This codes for CASSKDRGNQPQHF.

CDR3: CASSLVGSEQFF. The CDR3 DNA sequence: TGCGCCAGCAGCTTGGTCGGGTCTGAGCAGTTCTTC. The V call is TRBV5-1, the J call TRBJ2-1, with unresolved D. The CDR3 extends over 12 amino acids. The V and J ends lost 0 bases and 9 bases respectively, with 7 bases between them. Germline V lookup: CDR1 SGHRS, CDR2 YFSETQ.

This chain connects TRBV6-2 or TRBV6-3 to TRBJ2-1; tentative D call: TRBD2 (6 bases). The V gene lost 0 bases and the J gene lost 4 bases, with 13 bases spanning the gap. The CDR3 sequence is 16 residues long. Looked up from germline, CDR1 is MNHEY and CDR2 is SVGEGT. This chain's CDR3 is CASSYSDTGTYNEQFF. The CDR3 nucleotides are TGTGCCAGCAGTTACTCAGACACGGGGACTTACAATGAGCAGTTCTTC.

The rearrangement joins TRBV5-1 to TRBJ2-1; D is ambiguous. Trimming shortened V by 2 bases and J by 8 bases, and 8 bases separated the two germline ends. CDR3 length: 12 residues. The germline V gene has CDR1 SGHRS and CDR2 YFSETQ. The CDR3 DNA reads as TGCGCCAGCAGCTTCTCTCATGATGAGCAGTTCTTC. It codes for CASSFSHDEQFF.

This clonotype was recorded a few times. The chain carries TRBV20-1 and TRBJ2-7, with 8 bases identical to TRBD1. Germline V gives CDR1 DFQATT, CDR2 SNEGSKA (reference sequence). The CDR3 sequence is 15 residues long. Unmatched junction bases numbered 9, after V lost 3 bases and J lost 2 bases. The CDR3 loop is CSASPGTGETYEQYF. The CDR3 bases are TGCAGTGCTAGTCCCGGGACAGGAGAAACCTACGAGCAGTACTTC.

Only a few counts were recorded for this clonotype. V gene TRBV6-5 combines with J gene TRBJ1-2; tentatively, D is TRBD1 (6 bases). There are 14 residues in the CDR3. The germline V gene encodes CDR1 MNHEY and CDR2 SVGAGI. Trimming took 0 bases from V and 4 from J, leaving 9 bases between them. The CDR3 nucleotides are TGTGCCAGCAGTTACTCAGCAGGGGCCTATGGCTACACCTTC. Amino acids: CASSYSAGAYGYTF.

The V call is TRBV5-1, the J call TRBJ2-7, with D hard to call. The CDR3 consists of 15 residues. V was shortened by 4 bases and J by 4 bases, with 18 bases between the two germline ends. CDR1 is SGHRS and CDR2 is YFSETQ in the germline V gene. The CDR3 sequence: CASSHGSSGVYEQYF. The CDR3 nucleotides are TGCGCCAGCAGCCATGGGTCCTCCGGAGTATACGAGCAGTACTTC. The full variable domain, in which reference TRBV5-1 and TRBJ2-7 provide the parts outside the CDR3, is KAGVTQTPRYLIKTRGQQVTLSCSPISGHRSVSWYQQTPGQGLQFLFEYFSETQRNKGNFPGRFSGRQFSNSRSEMNVSTLELGDSALYLCASSHGSSGVYEQYFGPGTRLTVT.

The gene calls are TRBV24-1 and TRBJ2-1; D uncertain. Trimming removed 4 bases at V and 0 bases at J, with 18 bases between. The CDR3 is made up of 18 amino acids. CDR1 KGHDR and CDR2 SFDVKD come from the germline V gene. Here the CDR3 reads CATSDQPHRSRSYNEQFF. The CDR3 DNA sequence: TGTGCCACCAGTGACCAGCCCCACAGATCACGCTCCTACAATGAGCAGTTCTTC.

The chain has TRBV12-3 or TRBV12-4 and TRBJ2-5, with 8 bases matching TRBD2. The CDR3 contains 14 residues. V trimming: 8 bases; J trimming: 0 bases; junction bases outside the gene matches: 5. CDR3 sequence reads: CASRSGGHQETQYF. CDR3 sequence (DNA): TGTGCCAGCCGGAGCGGGGGCCACCAAGAGACCCAGTACTTC.

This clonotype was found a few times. CDR3 bases: TGTGCCAGCAGCTTAGGGCCGAATGAAGAGACCCAGTACTTC. Its protein is CASSLGPNEETQYF. The chain uses TRBV7-6 and TRBJ2-5; D uncertain. The CDR3 sequence is 14 residues long. The germline CDR1 and CDR2 sequences are SGHVS and FNYEAQ. The V end was cut by 1 base, the J end by 3 bases, with 9 bases between.

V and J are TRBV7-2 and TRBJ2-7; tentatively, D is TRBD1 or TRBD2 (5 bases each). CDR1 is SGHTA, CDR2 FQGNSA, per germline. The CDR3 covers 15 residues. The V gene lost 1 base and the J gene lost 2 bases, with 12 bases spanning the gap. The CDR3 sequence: CASSLDSGAPYEQYF. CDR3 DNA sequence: TGTGCCAGCAGCTTAGACTCCGGGGCTCCCTACGAGCAGTACTTC.

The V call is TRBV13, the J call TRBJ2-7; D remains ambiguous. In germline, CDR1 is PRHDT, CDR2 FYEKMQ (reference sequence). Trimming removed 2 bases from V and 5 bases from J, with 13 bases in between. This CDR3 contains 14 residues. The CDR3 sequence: CASSLRTDTDEQYF. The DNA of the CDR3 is TGTGCCAGCAGCTTAAGGACGGATACAGACGAGCAGTACTTC. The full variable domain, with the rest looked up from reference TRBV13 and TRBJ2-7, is AAGVIQSPRHLIKEKRETATLKCYPIPRHDTVYWYQQGPGQDPQFLISFYEKMQSDKGSIPDRFSAQQFSDYHSELNMSSLELGDSALYFCASSLRTDTDEQYFGPGTRLTVT.

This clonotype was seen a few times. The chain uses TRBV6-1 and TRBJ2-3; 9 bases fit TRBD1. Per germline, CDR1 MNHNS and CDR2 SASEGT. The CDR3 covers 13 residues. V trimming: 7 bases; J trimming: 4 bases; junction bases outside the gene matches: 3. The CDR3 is CASNRGLADTQYF. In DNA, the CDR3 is TGTGCCAGCAACAGGGGGCTTGCAGATACGCAGTATTTT.

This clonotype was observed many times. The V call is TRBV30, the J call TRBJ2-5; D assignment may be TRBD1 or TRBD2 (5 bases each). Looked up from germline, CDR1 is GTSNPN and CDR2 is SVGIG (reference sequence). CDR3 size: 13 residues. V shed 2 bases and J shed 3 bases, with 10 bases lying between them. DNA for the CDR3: TGTGCCTGGAGTACCGGGGCGAAAGAGACCCAGTACTTC. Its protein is CAWSTGAKETQYF.

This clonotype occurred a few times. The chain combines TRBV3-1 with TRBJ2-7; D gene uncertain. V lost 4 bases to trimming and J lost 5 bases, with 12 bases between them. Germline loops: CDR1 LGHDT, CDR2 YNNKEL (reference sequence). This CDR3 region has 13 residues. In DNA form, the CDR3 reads TGTGCCAGCAGCCCGTTGGGTGGGGACGAGCAGTACTTC. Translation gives CASSPLGGDEQYF.

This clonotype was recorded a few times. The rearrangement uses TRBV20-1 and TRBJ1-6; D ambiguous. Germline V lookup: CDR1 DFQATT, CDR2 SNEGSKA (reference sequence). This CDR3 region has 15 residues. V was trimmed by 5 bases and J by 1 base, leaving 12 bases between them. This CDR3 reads CSAPWGGSYNSPLHF. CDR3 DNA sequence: TGCAGTGCTCCATGGGGAGGGTCCTATAATTCACCCCTCCACTTT.

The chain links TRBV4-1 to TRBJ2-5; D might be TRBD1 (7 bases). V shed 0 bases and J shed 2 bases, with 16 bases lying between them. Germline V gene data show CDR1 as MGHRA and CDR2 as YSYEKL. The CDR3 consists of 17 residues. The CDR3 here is CASSQDNPGGSQETQYF. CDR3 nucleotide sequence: TGCGCCAGCAGCCAAGATAACCCAGGGGGGAGTCAAGAGACCCAGTACTTC.

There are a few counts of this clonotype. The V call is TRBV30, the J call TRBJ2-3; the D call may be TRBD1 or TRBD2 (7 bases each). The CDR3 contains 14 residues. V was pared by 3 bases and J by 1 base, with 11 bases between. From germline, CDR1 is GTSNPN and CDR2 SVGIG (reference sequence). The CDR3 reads CAWRGGTGTDTQYF. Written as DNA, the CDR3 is TGTGCCTGGAGGGGGGGGACAGGCACAGATACGCAGTATTTT.

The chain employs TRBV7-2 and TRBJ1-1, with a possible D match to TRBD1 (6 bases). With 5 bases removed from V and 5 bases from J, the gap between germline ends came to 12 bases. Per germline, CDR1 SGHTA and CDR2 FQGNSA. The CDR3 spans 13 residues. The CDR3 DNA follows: TGTGCCAGCAGCCATCGGACAGCGACTGAAGCTTTCTTT. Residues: CASSHRTATEAFF.

The CDR3 protein is CAISEPTYEQYF. DNA of the CDR3: TGTGCCATCAGTGAGCCTACCTACGAGCAGTACTTC. This sequence joins TRBV10-3 and TRBJ2-7; D unclear. CDR3 length equals 12 residues. Trimming cost V 2 bases and J 2 bases, with 4 bases left between them. Germline CDR1 ENHRY, CDR2 SYGVKD.

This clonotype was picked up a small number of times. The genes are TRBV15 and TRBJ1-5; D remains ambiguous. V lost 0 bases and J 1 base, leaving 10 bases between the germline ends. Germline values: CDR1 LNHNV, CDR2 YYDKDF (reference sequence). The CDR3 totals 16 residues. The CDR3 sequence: CATSRDYISSNQPQHF. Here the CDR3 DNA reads TGTGCCACCAGCAGAGATTACATTTCGAGCAATCAGCCCCAGCATTTT.

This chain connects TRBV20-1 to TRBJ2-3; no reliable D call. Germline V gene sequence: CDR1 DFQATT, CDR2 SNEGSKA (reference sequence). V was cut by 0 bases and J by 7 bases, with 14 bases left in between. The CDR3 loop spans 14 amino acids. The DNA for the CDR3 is TGCAGTGCTAGAGATCGAGAAGGGCCCTATACGCAGTATTTT. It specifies CSARDREGPYTQYF.

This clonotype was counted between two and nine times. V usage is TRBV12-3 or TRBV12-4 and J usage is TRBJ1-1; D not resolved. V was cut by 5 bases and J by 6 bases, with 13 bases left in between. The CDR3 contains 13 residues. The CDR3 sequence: CASSPVYGAEAFF. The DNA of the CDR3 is TGTGCCAGCAGTCCTGTTTATGGCGCTGAAGCTTTCTTT.

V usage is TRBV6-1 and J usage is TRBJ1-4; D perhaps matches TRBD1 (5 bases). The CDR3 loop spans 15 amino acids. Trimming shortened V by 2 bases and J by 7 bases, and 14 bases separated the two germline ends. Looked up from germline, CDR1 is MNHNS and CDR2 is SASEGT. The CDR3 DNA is TGTGCCAGCAGTGAATCTCGGGGCGGCTCTGAAAAACTGTTTTTT. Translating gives CASSESRGGSEKLFF.

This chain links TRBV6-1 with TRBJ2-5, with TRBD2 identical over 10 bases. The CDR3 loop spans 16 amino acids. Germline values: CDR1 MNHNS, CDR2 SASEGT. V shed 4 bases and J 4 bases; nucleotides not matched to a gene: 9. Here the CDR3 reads CASSGHWLAGVETQYF. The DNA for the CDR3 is TGTGCCAGCAGTGGTCATTGGCTAGCGGGGGTAGAGACCCAGTACTTC.